The 27 T cell receptor beta chains reported below all come from one sample, sequenced in a study of OX40 agonist ivuxolimab in advanced cancers. Clones were read by immunoSEQ multiplex PCR, and TCRdb kept only the in-frame ones, dropping some. This table has some 59,000 clones, about nine tenths appearing once. This sample comprised CD4+ or CD8+ T cells sorted from blood, obtained in a trial of the OX40 agonist ivuxolimab. These receptors all come from an adult with an advanced solid tumor such as melanoma, head and neck, liver or kidney cancer.

This chain connects TRBV18 to TRBJ1-5; the D gene is possibly TRBD1 (5 bases). The CDR3 is 14 residues long. Trimming left V 3 bases short and J 7 bases short, with 13 bases between. Germline V lookup: CDR1 KGHSH, CDR2 LQKENI. The DNA for the CDR3 is TGTGCCAGCTCACCGTACGGGGACGGCCAGCCCCAGCATTTT. Amino acid sequence: CASSPYGDGQPQHF. Drawing the rest from reference TRBV18 and TRBJ1-5, the complete variable domain is NAGVMQNPRHLVRRRGQEARLRCSPMKGHSHVYWYRQLPEEGLKFMVYLQKENIIDESGMPKERFSAEFPKEGPSILRIQQVVRGDSAAYFCASSPYGDGQPQHFGDGTRLSIL.

The chain combines TRBV11-3 with TRBJ2-3, with D possibly matching TRBD1 (6 bases). CDR3 size: 16 residues. The germline CDR1 and CDR2 sequences are SGHNT and YENEEA. V gave up 4 bases and J gave up 2 bases, with 16 bases separating them. The CDR3 DNA follows: TGTGCCAGCAGCTCAGCCGGGACACCGTACACAGATACGCAGTATTTT. Translation: CASSSAGTPYTDTQYF.

The chain couples TRBV18 to TRBJ1-4; 8 nucleotides match TRBD1. The CDR3 runs to 15 residues. Looked up from germline, CDR1 is KGHSH and CDR2 is LQKENI. With 2 bases clipped from V and 7 bases from J, the junction kept 6 bases outside the gene matches. CDR3 residues: CASSPSDRAGEKLFF. The DNA for the CDR3 is TGTGCCAGCTCACCATCGGACAGGGCGGGTGAAAAACTGTTTTTT.

The chain joins TRBV12-5 to TRBJ1-2, with 7 bases fitting TRBD1. The CDR3 has 12 residues. Germline V CDR1 and CDR2: LGHNT, FRNRAP. V lost 7 bases, J lost 3 bases, and 2 bases stayed unmatched. The CDR3 DNA sequence: TGTGCTAGTGCTACAGGGGACTATGGCTACACCTTC. Its protein is CASATGDYGYTF.

The chain links TRBV29-1 to TRBJ2-1; perhaps D is TRBD1 or TRBD2 (5 bases each). CDR3 length equals 13 residues. Trimming took 3 bases from V and 4 from J, leaving 10 bases between them. CDR1 and CDR2 from the germline V gene are SQVTM and ANQGSEA. CDR3 in amino acids: CSVERGTYNEQFF. In DNA form, the CDR3 reads TGCAGCGTTGAGAGGGGCACATACAATGAGCAGTTCTTC.

The chain carries TRBV5-1 and TRBJ1-1; D ambiguous. The CDR3 totals 13 residues. Trimming removed 4 bases at V and 0 bases at J, with 7 bases between. The germline V gene has CDR1 SGHRS and CDR2 YFSETQ. CDR3 bases: TGCGCCAGCAGCATAGGATTGAACACTGAAGCTTTCTTT. As protein: CASSIGLNTEAFF.

This chain joins TRBV10-1 and TRBJ2-3; the match to TRBD1 covers 9 bases. The CDR3 is 15 residues long. Trimming cost V 7 bases and J 3 bases; bases outside gene matches: 8. Germline V gene data show CDR1 as WNHNN and CDR2 as SYGVQD (reference sequence). The DNA of the CDR3 is TGCGCCAGCACCCCGGACAGGGGTAAAACAGATACGCAGTATTTT. As protein: CASTPDRGKTDTQYF.

The V gene is TRBV11-2, the J gene TRBJ2-1; D is possibly TRBD1 (6 bases). The V end was cut by 5 bases, the J end by 9 bases, with 14 bases between. The CDR3 loop spans 13 amino acids. Germline V gene data show CDR1 as SGHAT and CDR2 as FQNNGV. The CDR3 DNA sequence: TGTGCCAGCAGCCAGGACAGCTTTGGTGAGCAGTTCTTC. This codes for CASSQDSFGEQFF.

The chain is built from TRBV19 and TRBJ2-3; D possibly matches TRBD1 or TRBD2 (5 bases each). Germline assignment: CDR1 LNHDA and CDR2 SQIVND (reference sequence). Trimming stripped 9 bases from V and 5 bases from J, with 12 bases between. The CDR3 contains 12 residues. CDR3 residues: CASAGTEDTQYF. In nucleotides, the CDR3 is TGTGCCAGCGCCGGGACGGAAGATACGCAGTATTTT. Drawing the rest from reference TRBV19 and TRBJ2-3, the complete variable domain is DGGITQSPKYLFRKEGQNVTLSCEQNLNHDAMYWYRQDPGQGLRLIYYSQIVNDFQKGDIAEGYSVSREKKESFPLTVTSAQKNPTAFYLCASAGTEDTQYFGPGTRLTVL.

CDR3: CASSLGQGYTDTQYF. The CDR3 region has the DNA TGTGCCAGCAGCTTAGGACAGGGCTACACAGATACGCAGTATTTT. This chain uses TRBV11-1 with TRBJ2-3, with 7 bases matching TRBD1. The CDR3 has 15 residues. V was clipped by 1 base and J by 2 bases; unmatched bases: 3. CDR1 and CDR2 (germline): SGHAT, FQDESV (reference sequence).

This chain links TRBV6-4 with TRBJ1-1; 8 bases match TRBD1. In germline, CDR1 is MRHNA, CDR2 SNTAGT. The ends lost 6 bases at V and 4 bases at J; junction bases unmatched: 7. The length of the CDR3 is 14 residues. In nucleotides, the CDR3 is TGTGCCAGCAGAGCTACAGGGACAGGCACTGAAGCTTTCTTT. Protein sequence: CASRATGTGTEAFF.

CDR3 DNA: TGTGCCAGCAGCGTCTCGCAGCGCGGGAAATCCCACGAGCAGTACTTC. Translation: CASSVSQRGKSHEQYF. The chain has TRBV6-6 and TRBJ2-7, with a possible D match to TRBD2 (6 bases). The CDR3 runs to 16 residues. Germline CDR1 and CDR2: MNHNY and SVGAGI (reference sequence). Trimming shortened V by 6 bases and J by 5 bases, and 23 bases separated the two germline ends.

The V and J genes are TRBV7-3 and TRBJ1-2; possible D gene TRBD1, 5 bases. The CDR3 extends over 16 amino acids. The germline V gene encodes CDR1 SGHTA and CDR2 FQGTGA. The V end lost 0 bases, the J end lost 7 bases, and 18 bases lay between the germline ends. In DNA form, the CDR3 reads TGTGCCAGCAGCTTAACCTCGGGGGACCCCCATTCTGGCTACACCTTC. It yields the protein CASSLTSGDPHSGYTF.

Note on this clone: One junction end does not reproduce the germline sequence, and a read error may be involved. The V and J genes are TRBV7-7 and TRBJ2-1, with TRBD2 matching 16 bases. The CDR3 has 17 residues. The germline CDR1 and CDR2 sequences are SSHAT and FNYEAQ (reference sequence). CDR3 in DNA: TGTGCTAGCAGCTTAGGGACTAGCGGGAGGGCCTACAATGAGCAGTTCTTC. Translating it yields CASSLGTSGRAYNEQFF.

This rearrangement joins TRBV4-1 to TRBJ2-1; 8 positions match TRBD2. CDR3 size: 16 residues. Germline V CDR1 and CDR2: MGHRA, YSYEKL. The ends lost 4 bases at V and 3 bases at J; junction bases unmatched: 8. CDR3 sequence reads: CASSLVLAGGYNEQFF. The CDR3 DNA reads as TGCGCCAGCAGCCTCGTCCTAGCGGGTGGCTACAATGAGCAGTTCTTC.

The V call is TRBV15, the J call TRBJ1-1; possible D gene TRBD1, 5 bases. Germline V gene lookup returns CDR1 LNHNV and CDR2 YYDKDF (reference sequence). The V end was cut by 3 bases, the J end by 9 bases, with 17 bases between. CDR3 length equals 14 residues. CDR3 coding DNA: TGTGCCACCAGCAGCCCTTCTGTCGGGGCCAAAGCTTTCTTT. Amino acids: CATSSPSVGAKAFF.

The chain uses TRBV6-5 and TRBJ2-1; tentatively, D is TRBD1 (5 bases). The ends were cut back, 5 bases at V and 1 base at J, with 12 bases in the middle. Per germline, CDR1 MNHEY and CDR2 SVGAGI. The CDR3 covers 15 residues. CDR3 sequence (DNA): TGTGCCAGCAGTCTATCCCAGGGATCCTACAATGAGCAGTTCTTC. This codes for CASSLSQGSYNEQFF.

V usage is TRBV19 and J usage is TRBJ2-5; the match to TRBD1 covers 7 bases. Per germline, CDR1 LNHDA and CDR2 SQIVND (reference sequence). The CDR3 is 13 residues long. The junction had 6 bases not matched to a gene; V was cut back by 6 bases and J by 5 bases. The CDR3 sequence: CASRAGGRETQYF. The CDR3 nucleotides are TGTGCCAGTAGGGCAGGGGGAAGGGAGACCCAGTACTTC.

This chain joins TRBV5-1 and TRBJ2-7; no definite D call. The CDR3 spans 15 residues. Germline-derived CDR1 and CDR2 are SGHRS and YFSETQ. The V end lost 0 bases, the J end lost 5 bases, and 15 bases lay between the germline ends. CDR3 loop: CASSLGANGLDEQYF. The CDR3, as DNA: TGCGCCAGCAGCTTGGGGGCCAACGGGCTTGACGAGCAGTACTTC.

The V call is TRBV28, the J call TRBJ1-2; D is undetermined. Trimming took 6 bases from V and 4 from J, leaving 9 bases between them. The CDR3 length is 12 residues. Germline CDR1 reads MDHEN; CDR2 reads SYDVKM. CDR3 residues: CASRRLLYGYTF. CDR3 coding DNA: TGTGCCAGCAGGCGCCTGCTCTATGGCTACACCTTC.

This clone was seen a single time. The chain couples TRBV30 to TRBJ2-5, with 7 bases matching TRBD1. CDR3 size: 15 residues. Germline CDR1 and CDR2: GTSNPN and SVGIG (reference sequence). The junction had 11 bases not matched to a gene; V was cut back by 2 bases and J by 5 bases. The CDR3 nucleotides read TGTGCCTGGAGTAACGCCGGGACAGTATCTGAGACCCAGTACTTC. Translating it yields CAWSNAGTVSETQYF.

The chain carries TRBV5-1 and TRBJ2-5; the match to TRBD1 covers 7 bases. V was clipped by 1 base and J by 1 base; unmatched bases: 13. Germline V gene sequence: CDR1 SGHRS, CDR2 YFSETQ. The CDR3 has 18 amino acids. CDR3 residues: CASSLFQGTGQTQETQYF. CDR3 sequence (DNA): TGCGCCAGCAGCTTGTTTCAAGGGACGGGACAGACCCAAGAGACCCAGTACTTC.

The table lists this clone with a count of one. The chain uses TRBV10-2 and TRBJ2-7; D gene uncertain. The CDR3 contains 11 residues. The V gene lost 10 bases and the J gene lost 2 bases, with 9 bases spanning the gap. Germline V gene lookup returns CDR1 WSHSY and CDR2 SAAADI. The CDR3 sequence: CATLQTYEQYF. The CDR3 DNA is TGCGCCACTTTACAGACCTACGAGCAGTACTTC.

V gene TRBV29-1 combines with J gene TRBJ2-2, with D possibly TRBD1 on 8 matching bases. CDR1 is SQVTM, CDR2 ANQGSEA, per germline. Trimming pared 5 bases from V and 5 bases from J, leaving 15 bases between. This CDR3 spans 14 amino acids. CDR3 in DNA: TGCAGCGTTTCGAAACAGGGGGGGACCGGGGAGCTGTTTTTT. Its translation is CSVSKQGGTGELFF.

CDR3 nucleotides: TGTGCCAGCAGGAAGGATGGGACACTTTATAATTCACCCCTCCACTTT. Protein: CASRKDGTLYNSPLHF. The chain joins TRBV25-1 to TRBJ1-6; D is perhaps TRBD1 (6 bases). The CDR3 is 16 amino acids. V lost 6 bases and J lost 4, with 16 bases in between. Germline V gene lookup returns CDR1 MGHDK and CDR2 SYGVNS.

This sequence joins TRBV10-3 and TRBJ1-5; D not resolved. Germline V gene lookup returns CDR1 ENHRY and CDR2 SYGVKD. The V and J ends lost 0 bases and 4 bases respectively, with 13 bases between them. This CDR3 has 16 residues. The CDR3 DNA reads as TGTGCCATCAGTGAGTCGATGGCCTCGCAGAATCAGCCCCAGCATTTT. It specifies CAISESMASQNQPQHF.

CDR3 sequence (DNA): TGTGCCAGCAGCCTCCCGCCAGGGGAGACCCAGTACTTC. Translating gives CASSLPPGETQYF. V gene TRBV11-3 combines with J gene TRBJ2-5; a weak D match, TRBD1 (5 bases). CDR1 and CDR2 from the germline V gene are SGHNT and YENEEA. Trimming shortened V by 5 bases and J by 5 bases, and 12 bases separated the two germline ends. The CDR3 totals 13 residues.